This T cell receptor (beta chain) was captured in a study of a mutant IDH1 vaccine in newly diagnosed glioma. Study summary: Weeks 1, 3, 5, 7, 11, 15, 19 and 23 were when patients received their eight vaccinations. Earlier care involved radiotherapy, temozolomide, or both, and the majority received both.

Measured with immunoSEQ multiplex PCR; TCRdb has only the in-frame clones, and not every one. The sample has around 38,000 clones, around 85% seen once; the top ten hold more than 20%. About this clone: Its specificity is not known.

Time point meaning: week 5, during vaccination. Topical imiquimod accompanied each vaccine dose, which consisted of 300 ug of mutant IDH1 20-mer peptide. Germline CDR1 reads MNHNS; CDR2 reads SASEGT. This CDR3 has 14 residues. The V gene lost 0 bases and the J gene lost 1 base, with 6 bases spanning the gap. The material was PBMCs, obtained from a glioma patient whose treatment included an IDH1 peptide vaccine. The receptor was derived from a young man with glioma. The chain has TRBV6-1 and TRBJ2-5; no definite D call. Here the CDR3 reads CASSEAGIQETQYF. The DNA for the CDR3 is TGTGCCAGCAGTGAAGCAGGCATCCAAGAGACCCAGTACTTC.